What follows is one T cell receptor (beta chain) and its context. Its antigen specificity is not known. Base qualities are not provided; no much larger clone lies one nucleotide away. This sample is drawn from a study of type 1 regulatory T cells (TCRdb year 2021). Regarding the research as a whole: The study characterized an in vitro protocol that generated a Tr1-enriched, alloantigen-specific CD4 T cell product named T-allo10. T-allo10 was being evaluated clinically in patients with hematological malignancies who were receiving allogeneic hematopoietic stem cell transplantation. Paper-wide results and their limitations: Compared with non-Tr1 cells, Tr1 cells had a TCR repertoire that was more restricted, a finding the study read as clonal expansion induced by alloantigen.

Reads for this sample came from an Illumina MiSeq. The public reads were reprocessed in TCRdb via fastp at Q25 and MiXCR, keeping in-frame beta chains. Each CDR3 protein appears once, grouped with its most common genes and DNA. In this sample the table shows about 65,000 distinct CDR3 sequences, 45% to 50% of which occur a single time. The ten most abundant clones make up roughly 2.2% of the sample. Taken from cysteine to phenylalanine, the CDR3 has 16 residues. Only the CDR3 region is kept as DNA, spanning 48 bases read in frame from base 1. Trimming leaves V shorter by 2 bases and J shorter by 2 bases, with the junction holding 4 bases beyond the gene matches.

The receptor's source is a human donor in good health. Source material: cultured non-Tr1 T cells, either the whole culture or a sorted T cell fraction (not recorded which). In the paper's terms, the cell subset or site label means: non-Tr1 population from the T-allo10 product. The chain joins TRBV12-3 or TRBV12-4 to TRBJ2-3; 10 bases in between match TRBD2. CDR3 reads: CASSLTSGVITDTQYF. The nucleotide sequence reads as follows: TGTGCCAGCAGTTTAACTAGCGGGGTAATCACAGATACGCAGTATTTT.